The clone carrying this T cell receptor beta chain was observed a handful of times. This sample is part of a study of blood T cell repertoires in COVID-19. The CDR3 sequence is 15 residues long. V lost 6 bases, J lost 10 bases, and 10 bases stayed unmatched. Per germline, CDR1 MDHEN and CDR2 SYDVKM. In the study's own analysis: It was from reference gene primer amplification that nucleated cell counts were estimated. Only in-frame clones appear in the TCRdb table, and some are missing; sequencing was by immunoSEQ multiplex PCR. V and J calls and clone size are as listed in that table; D and trimming were resolved from the DNA. The data contain about 200,000 clones, approximately 80% of them singletons.

V usage is TRBV28 and J usage is TRBJ1-6, with TRBD1 identical over 9 bases. The sample consisted of peripheral blood. The receptor comes from a woman older than 75 with COVID-19, enrolled during active disease. The CDR3 spells CASSTPQGAESPLHF. The CDR3 coding sequence is TGTGCCAGCAGCACCCCACAGGGGGCAGAATCACCCCTCCACTTT. The variable domain in full, with the rest retrieved from reference TRBV28 and TRBJ1-6, is DVKVTQSSRYLVKRTGEKVFLECVQDMDHENMFWYRQDPGLGLRLIYFSYDVKMKEKGDIPEGYSVSREKKERFSLILESASTNQTSMYLCASSTPQGAESPLHFGNGTRLTVT.